A single sample is the source of the 26 T cell receptor beta chains below, sequenced in a study of blood T cell repertoires in COVID-19. The table came from immunoSEQ multiplex PCR; TCRdb's copy has only in-frame clones and leaves some out. The table lists approximately 280,000 clones, about 85% of them singletons. Sequenced input: PBMCs or T cells enriched from blood (not recorded which). These receptors were taken from a woman aged 45-65 years who had recovered from COVID-19.

The chain links TRBV18 to TRBJ1-6, with 11 bases lining up with TRBD1. The trim removed 1 base at V and 10 bases at J, leaving 18 bases unmatched. There are 20 residues in the CDR3. Germline assignment: CDR1 KGHSH and CDR2 LQKENI. The CDR3 sequence is CASSPRLTGTGGRGYSPLHF. The CDR3 DNA sequence: TGTGCCAGCTCACCACGACTTACCGGGACAGGGGGTCGGGGATACTCACCCCTCCACTTT.

The chain uses TRBV30 and TRBJ2-7, with TRBD1 as a possible D gene (6 bases). Germline V lookup: CDR1 GTSNPN, CDR2 SVGIG (reference sequence). There are 12 residues in the CDR3. Trimming removed 3 bases at V and 2 bases at J, with 8 bases between. This chain's CDR3 is CAWSRGPYEQYF. The CDR3 bases are TGTGCCTGGAGCAGGGGCCCCTACGAGCAGTACTTC.

The chain employs TRBV2 and TRBJ2-3; 10 nucleotides match TRBD1. V gave up 3 bases and J gave up 5 bases; unmatched junction bases: 5. CDR3 length equals 15 residues. The germline CDR1 and CDR2 sequences are SNHLY and FYNNEI. CDR3 bases: TGTGCCAGCAGTGACGTGACAGGGGGCCTAGATACGCAGTATTTT. Its protein product is CASSDVTGGLDTQYF.

The chain carries TRBV5-1 and TRBJ1-1; tentatively, D is TRBD1 (5 bases). The germline V gene encodes CDR1 SGHRS and CDR2 YFSETQ. CDR3 size: 13 residues. V dropped 2 bases and J dropped 11 bases, with 16 bases sitting between them. CDR3 loop: CASSLATGAGAFF. The CDR3 DNA reads TGCGCCAGCAGCTTAGCTACTGGGGCAGGCGCTTTCTTT.

The chain has TRBV5-4 and TRBJ2-1, with 9 bases matching TRBD1. Germline V gene lookup returns CDR1 SGHNT and CDR2 YYREEE (reference sequence). The length of the CDR3 is 15 residues. V lost 3 bases to trimming and J lost 4 bases; unmatched junction nucleotides: 5. Here the CDR3 reads CASSWAGTGYNEQFF. The CDR3 bases are TGTGCCAGCAGCTGGGCCGGGACAGGGTACAATGAGCAGTTCTTC. The full variable domain, in which reference TRBV5-4 and TRBJ2-1 provide the parts outside the CDR3, is ETGVTQSPTHLIKTRGQQVTLRCSSQSGHNTVSWYQQALGQGPQFIFQYYREEENGRGNFPPRFSGLQFPNYSSELNVNALELDDSALYLCASSWAGTGYNEQFFGPGTRLTVL.

V and J are TRBV4-3 and TRBJ1-4, with D unresolved. The germline gives CDR1 LGHNA, CDR2 YSLEER. The germline V and J ends were trimmed by 0 bases and 4 bases, with 6 bases remaining between them. The CDR3 is 14 amino acids. The CDR3 loop is CASSQDYNNEKLFF. Here the CDR3 DNA reads TGCGCCAGCAGCCAAGATTATAATAATGAAAAACTGTTTTTT.

This sequence joins TRBV7-9 and TRBJ1-5; tentative D call: TRBD1 (6 bases). CDR1 is SEHNR and CDR2 is FQNEAQ in the germline V gene (reference sequence). V lost 3 bases to trimming and J lost 5 bases, with 11 bases between them. CDR3 length equals 14 residues. As DNA, the CDR3 is TGTGCCAGCAGCTTTTCAGGGGCCGATCAGCCCCAGCATTTT. The encoded protein is CASSFSGADQPQHF. The variable domain in full, completed from reference TRBV7-9 and TRBJ1-5, reads DTGVSQNPRHKITKRGQNVTFRCDPISEHNRLYWYRQTLGQGPEFLTYFQNEAQLEKSRLLSDRFSAERPKGSFSTLEIQRTEQGDSAMYLCASSFSGADQPQHFGDGTRLSIL.

This chain uses TRBV5-1 with TRBJ2-5; a weak D match, TRBD1 (6 bases). CDR1 SGHRS and CDR2 YFSETQ come from the germline V gene. This CDR3 is built from 14 residues. V was cut by 4 bases and J by 2 bases, with 12 bases left in between. This CDR3 is CASSGGQSQETQYF. In DNA, the CDR3 is TGCGCCAGCAGCGGCGGACAGTCGCAAGAGACCCAGTACTTC.

This chain joins TRBV5-4 and TRBJ2-3; D perhaps matches TRBD1 (5 bases). CDR1 is SGHNT, CDR2 YYREEE, per germline (reference sequence). Between the trimmed V and J ends, which lost 0 bases and 4 bases, there was a span of 18 bases. The CDR3 runs 17 residues. As DNA, the CDR3 is TGTGCCAGCAGCTTGGCCAGAAGGGGTTTTGGAGCAGATACGCAGTATTTT. Amino acid sequence: CASSLARRGFGADTQYF. The whole variable domain, filled in from reference TRBV5-4 and TRBJ2-3, reads ETGVTQSPTHLIKTRGQQVTLRCSSQSGHNTVSWYQQALGQGPQFIFQYYREEENGRGNFPPRFSGLQFPNYSSELNVNALELDDSALYLCASSLARRGFGADTQYFGPGTRLTVL.

The chain links TRBV30 to TRBJ1-1; D may be TRBD1 (5 bases). The germline V gene encodes CDR1 GTSNPN and CDR2 SVGIG (reference sequence). With 7 bases removed from V and 0 bases from J, the gap between germline ends came to 12 bases. CDR3 length equals 13 residues. CDR3 region: CAYNTGLNTEAFF. The CDR3 bases are TGTGCCTATAATACAGGTCTGAACACTGAAGCTTTCTTT.

V and J are TRBV20-1 and TRBJ1-1, with no clear D. Germline CDR1 and CDR2: DFQATT and SNEGSKA (reference sequence). CDR3 size: 9 residues. The CDR3 nucleotides read TGCAGCCGGAACACTGAAGCTTTCTTT. This codes for CSRNTEAFF.

The chain couples TRBV19 to TRBJ1-2, with 8 bases lining up with TRBD1. The CDR3 consists of 14 residues. V shed 5 bases and J 5 bases; nucleotides not matched to a gene: 7. The germline V gene encodes CDR1 LNHDA and CDR2 SQIVND (reference sequence). The CDR3 protein is CASSFPGQGYGYTF. DNA of the CDR3: TGTGCCAGTAGTTTCCCCGGACAGGGATATGGCTACACCTTC.

The J gene is TRBJ1-2, the V gene TRBV30, with D uncertain. The CDR3 is 11 amino acids. V lost 6 bases, J lost 4 bases, and 9 bases lay in between. Germline lookup yields CDR1 GTSNPN and CDR2 SVGIG (reference sequence). Written as DNA, the CDR3 is TGTGCCTGTGGGCGTGGCTATGGCTACACCTTC. It translates to CACGRGYGYTF.

V is TRBV6-6 and J is TRBJ1-4, with TRBD1 matching 8 bases. This CDR3 contains 16 residues. Germline loops: CDR1 MNHNY, CDR2 SVGAGI (reference sequence). The V gene end was trimmed by 6 bases and the J gene end by 8 bases; junction bases not matched to a gene: 14. CDR3 in amino acids: CASSPTKQGGGEKLFF. For the CDR3, the DNA is TGTGCCAGCAGCCCCACCAAACAGGGGGGAGGGGAAAAACTGTTTTTT.

The genes are TRBV14 and TRBJ1-2; 7 nucleotides align to TRBD1. J gave up 4 bases and V 4 bases, and 3 bases lay outside the gene matches. This CDR3 has 13 residues. CDR1 is SGHDN, CDR2 FVKESK, per germline. Here the CDR3 DNA reads TGTGCCAGCAGCCTGGACAGGCTCTATGGCTACACCTTC. It yields the protein CASSLDRLYGYTF.

This chain joins TRBV3-1 (or the pseudogene TRBV3-2) and TRBJ1-4; tentative D call: TRBD1 (5 bases). Germline-derived CDR1 and CDR2 are LGHDT and YNNKEL (reference sequence). This CDR3 is built from 15 residues. V was trimmed by 4 bases and J by 7 bases, leaving 16 bases between them. The CDR3, as DNA: TGTGCCAGCAGCCTCCTGGGCACAGGAGTTGAAAAACTGTTTTTT. Its translation: CASSLLGTGVEKLFF.

V usage is TRBV7-6 and J usage is TRBJ2-6; perhaps TRBD2 as D (7 bases). This CDR3 has 22 residues. The ends were cut back, 3 bases at V and 0 bases at J, with 27 bases in the middle. Germline V CDR1 and CDR2: SGHVS, FNYEAQ. CDR3 residues: CASSFLRAGALGGSSGANVLTF. CDR3 in DNA: TGTGCCAGCAGCTTCCTACGGGCGGGGGCGCTAGGAGGGAGCTCTGGGGCCAACGTCCTGACTTTC.

J is TRBJ1-2 and V is TRBV5-1; 12 nucleotides align to TRBD1. CDR1 SGHRS and CDR2 YFSETQ come from the germline V gene. This CDR3 has 16 residues. J lost 3 bases, V lost 3 bases, and 6 bases had no gene match. CDR3 region: CASSWGTGGADYGYTF. The CDR3 bases are TGCGCCAGCAGCTGGGGGACAGGGGGCGCTGACTATGGCTACACCTTC.

The DNA of the CDR3 is TGTGCCAGCACGCAGGGGAGGGACACTGAAGCTTTCTTT. Translated: CASTQGRDTEAFF. The chain employs TRBV6-5 and TRBJ1-1; the D gene is possibly TRBD1 (6 bases). This CDR3 spans 13 amino acids. Per germline, CDR1 MNHEY and CDR2 SVGAGI. Trimming pared 7 bases from V and 3 bases from J, leaving 12 bases between.

This chain connects TRBV7-2 to TRBJ1-1, with D unclear. The CDR3 sequence is 14 residues long. Trimming removed 6 bases at V and 0 bases at J, with 11 bases between. Germline V gene data show CDR1 as SGHTA and CDR2 as FQGNSA. In DNA form, the CDR3 reads TGTGCCAGCAGGCCCTCAACAGTGAACACTGAAGCTTTCTTT. It specifies CASRPSTVNTEAFF.

CDR3 sequence: CSVPDSSDTQYF. The CDR3 bases are TGCAGCGTCCCGGACAGTTCGGATACGCAGTATTTT. The V call is TRBV29-1, the J call TRBJ2-3, with TRBD1 as a possible D gene (6 bases). Trimming stripped 6 bases from V and 6 bases from J, with 13 bases between. The length of the CDR3 is 12 residues. The germline CDR1 and CDR2 sequences are SQVTM and ANQGSEA.

The V call is TRBV27, the J call TRBJ2-7, with TRBD2 as a possible D gene (6 bases). Trimming took off 6 bases at V and 6 bases at J, with 15 bases between the two ends. The CDR3 extends over 13 amino acids. CDR1 and CDR2 (germline): MNHEY, SMNVEV (reference sequence). This chain's CDR3 is CASRTGVGGEQYF. DNA for the CDR3: TGTGCCAGCAGGACGGGTGTGGGGGGCGAGCAGTACTTC.

The genes are TRBV30 and TRBJ2-5; tentative D call: TRBD2 (5 bases). The CDR3 totals 13 residues. Trimming removed 3 bases at V and 2 bases at J, with 10 bases between. Germline V gene lookup returns CDR1 GTSNPN and CDR2 SVGIG (reference sequence). CDR3 amino acids: CAWRVSGQETQYF. For the CDR3, the DNA is TGTGCCTGGAGGGTAAGCGGACAAGAGACCCAGTACTTC.

The chain recombines TRBV7-9 with TRBJ1-6; 8 bases are a match to TRBD1. The CDR3 totals 14 residues. Trimming at V came to 5 bases and at J to 7 bases, leaving 4 bases not matched to a gene. CDR1 SEHNR and CDR2 FQNEAQ come from the germline V gene (reference sequence). This CDR3 reads CASSRQGWNSPLHF. CDR3 nucleotides: TGTGCCAGCAGCCGACAGGGGTGGAATTCACCCCTCCACTTT.

The J gene is TRBJ1-1, the V gene TRBV2; perhaps TRBD1 as D (5 bases). Germline CDR1 and CDR2: SNHLY and FYNNEI. The V end lost 7 bases, the J end lost 4 bases, and 13 bases lay between the germline ends. The CDR3 totals 13 residues. The chain's CDR3 is CASNSGQGTEAFF. The CDR3 nucleotides are TGTGCCAGCAATTCGGGTCAGGGCACTGAAGCTTTCTTT.

V is TRBV6-5 and J is TRBJ1-3, with no clear D. Germline-derived CDR1 and CDR2 are MNHEY and SVGAGI. Trimming removed 6 bases at V and 4 bases at J, with 10 bases between. CDR3 length equals 13 residues. This chain's CDR3 is CASRTVYGNTIYF. CDR3 nucleotides: TGTGCCAGCAGAACAGTGTACGGAAACACCATATATTTT.